These 17 T cell receptor beta chains were sequenced from one sample in a study of lung T cells in sarcoidosis with Löfgren's syndrome. TCRdb called the reads again in MiXCR, with one record for every CDR3 protein. The sample has tens of thousands of distinct CDR3 sequences, over 20% seen once; the top ten hold approximately 2.4%. The material sequenced was CD4+ T cells from PBMCs. The receptors originated from a human donor with sarcoidosis (Löfgren's syndrome or another form), or a control subject (not recorded which).

Ten or more counts support this clonotype. The gene calls are TRBV7-2 and TRBJ2-5; D is uncertain. CDR1 SGHTA and CDR2 FQGNSA come from the germline V gene. Between the trimmed V and J ends, which lost 5 bases and 3 bases, there was a span of 13 bases. The CDR3 contains 14 residues. The CDR3 here is CASSPQTAKETQYF. The CDR3 DNA follows: TGTGCCAGCAGCCCCCAGACGGCCAAAGAGACCCAGTACTTC.

This chain joins TRBV10-1 and TRBJ2-2; D unclear. Deletions cut 6 bases from V and 3 bases from J, with 11 bases between. CDR3 size: 14 residues. In germline, CDR1 is WNHNN, CDR2 SYGVQD (reference sequence). CDR3 sequence (DNA): TGCGCCAGCAGAACTTTGCAAGACACCGGGGAGCTGTTTTTT. Its translation is CASRTLQDTGELFF.

This clonotype was seen more than once but under ten times. The chain carries TRBV6-2 or TRBV6-3 and TRBJ2-7; 7 bases match TRBD2. Germline V gene data show CDR1 as MNHEY and CDR2 as SVGEGT. The V and J ends lost 6 bases and 0 bases, in that order; junction bases with no gene match: 8. The CDR3 totals 15 residues. The chain's CDR3 is CASSRARTSSYEQYF. Written as DNA, the CDR3 is TGTGCCAGCAGCCGAGCTAGGACTAGCTCCTACGAGCAGTACTTC.

This clonotype has a handful of counts. The V gene is TRBV10-3, the J gene TRBJ1-1; 7 bases align to TRBD1. Germline lookup yields CDR1 ENHRY and CDR2 SYGVKD. V lost 2 bases, J lost 5 bases, and 2 bases stayed unmatched. This CDR3 is 13 amino acids long. This CDR3 is CAISETGDTEAFF. The CDR3 DNA reads TGTGCCATCAGTGAGACAGGGGATACTGAAGCTTTCTTT.

This chain connects TRBV12-5 to TRBJ2-3; TRBD2 matches at 12 bases. The V gene's germline CDR1 is LGHNT and CDR2 FRNRAP. CDR3 size: 18 residues. V dropped 1 base and J dropped 7; count of bases not matched to a gene: 12. The CDR3 bases are TGTGCTAGTGGTTTGGGTGGACTAGCGGGGAGACAAACATATACGCAGTATTTT. This sequence encodes CASGLGGLAGRQTYTQYF.

This clonotype was picked up a small number of times. The chain employs TRBV3-1 and TRBJ2-1; TRBD2 agrees at 8 bases. The CDR3 is made up of 16 amino acids. The V gene end was trimmed by 5 bases and the J gene end by 1 base; junction bases not matched to a gene: 7. Per germline, CDR1 LGHDT and CDR2 YNNKEL (reference sequence). CDR3 in DNA: TGTGCCAGCAGCTCAATAGCGGGAATGTCCTACAATGAGCAGTTCTTC. Translation: CASSSIAGMSYNEQFF.

This clonotype occurred many times. The chain combines TRBV6-1 with TRBJ2-7; the match to TRBD1 covers 7 bases. There are 13 residues in the CDR3. The J segment lost 1 base and the V segment lost 6 bases, leaving 3 bases of the junction unmatched. Germline V gives CDR1 MNHNS, CDR2 SASEGT. CDR3 residues: CASRPTGSYEQYF. DNA for the CDR3: TGTGCCAGCAGACCGACAGGGTCCTACGAGCAGTACTTC.

This clonotype was seen a few times. DNA of the CDR3: TGTGCCAGCAGCCAACCCCCTGGGAGGGGAGTAGGAAACACCATATATTTT. Translation: CASSQPPGRGVGNTIYF. The chain has TRBV28 and TRBJ1-3; D might be TRBD1 (5 bases). The germline V gene encodes CDR1 MDHEN and CDR2 SYDVKM. The ends were cut back, 6 bases at V and 4 bases at J, with 22 bases in the middle. CDR3 size: 17 residues.

This clonotype was picked up a small number of times. In DNA, the CDR3 is TGTGCCTGGAGTGTAGAGGAGACCCAGTACTTC. It yields the protein CAWSVEETQYF. The chain recombines TRBV30 with TRBJ2-5; D unclear. There are 11 residues in the CDR3. Germline CDR1 and CDR2: GTSNPN and SVGIG (reference sequence). Trimming removed 0 bases from V and 5 bases from J, with 4 bases in between.

The chain employs TRBV5-5 and TRBJ1-1, with D unclear. V lost 2 bases and J 1 base, leaving 18 bases between the germline ends. Germline lookup yields CDR1 SGHKS and CDR2 YYEKEE (reference sequence). The CDR3 contains 17 residues. The CDR3 DNA follows: TGTGCCAGCAGCTTTTCGGATTTCGGCAGCTCGAACACTGAAGCTTTCTTT. This gives the protein CASSFSDFGSSNTEAFF.

This clonotype occurred a few times. The rearrangement uses TRBV20-1 and TRBJ1-4; the D gene is possibly TRBD1 (5 bases). V lost 6 bases and J lost 4, with 12 bases in between. Germline-derived CDR1 and CDR2 are DFQATT and SNEGSKA (reference sequence). This CDR3 contains 13 residues. The CDR3 DNA sequence: TGCAGTGCCAAGGGACCGATTAATGAAAAACTGTTTTTT. It translates to CSAKGPINEKLFF.

This clonotype was seen a few times. The junction departs from germline at one end; a sequencing error may be responsible. The V call is TRBV6-1, the J call TRBJ2-7, with 7 bases lining up with TRBD1. This CDR3 is 13 amino acids long. Germline-derived CDR1 and CDR2 are MNHNS and SASEGT. As DNA, the CDR3 is TGCGCCAGCAGTGGATGGGACAGCTACGAGCAGTACTTC. Its protein product is CASSGWDSYEQYF.

As to this clonotype: This could be a read error, since a much larger clone is one nucleotide away. The rearrangement joins TRBV28 to TRBJ2-3; 11 nucleotides agree with TRBD2. The length of the CDR3 is 18 residues. The germline V gene has CDR1 MDHEN and CDR2 SYDVKM. The CDR3 nucleotides read TGTACCAGCAGTTTTGTAGCGGGAGGGCCGGAAAGCACAGATACGCAGTATTTT. Residues: CTSSFVAGGPESTDTQYF.

The sample holds a few counts of this clonotype. A read error may account for a junction end that differs from germline. V is TRBV11-2 and J is TRBJ2-3; D perhaps matches TRBD1 (5 bases). Looked up from germline, CDR1 is SGHAT and CDR2 is FQNNGV. This CDR3 has 15 residues. CDR3: CASSLDGRATDTRYF. Here the CDR3 DNA reads TGTGCCAGCAGCTTAGACGGCAGGGCGACAGATACGCGGTATTTT.

Ten or more counts support this clonotype. The chain combines TRBV6-1 with TRBJ2-5; 9 bases are a match to TRBD2. Germline loops: CDR1 MNHNS, CDR2 SASEGT. The J segment lost 13 bases and the V segment lost 8 bases, leaving 14 bases of the junction unmatched. This CDR3 comprises 13 residues. The CDR3 here is CASGGQREAPRYF. The CDR3 coding sequence is TGTGCCAGCGGGGGGCAGCGGGAGGCCCCTCGGTACTTC.

The chain has TRBV5-1 and TRBJ1-1; TRBD1 is a possible D gene (6 bases). This CDR3 contains 14 residues. CDR1 SGHRS and CDR2 YFSETQ come from the germline V gene. The V end lost 5 bases, the J end lost 4 bases, and 15 bases lay between the germline ends. In nucleotides, the CDR3 is TGCGCCAGCAGTAGGGGGGGCGACGGCACTGAAGCTTTCTTT. Its protein product is CASSRGGDGTEAFF.

This clonotype was detected only once. The conserved closing phenylalanine or tryptophan is absent in this CDR3, likely reflecting a read error. The chain uses TRBV2 and TRBJ2-5, with TRBD2 identical over 7 bases. Germline CDR1 and CDR2: SNHLY and FYNNEI. The junction had 7 bases not matched to a gene; V was cut back by 10 bases and J by 5 bases. This CDR3 spans 12 amino acids. As DNA, the CDR3 is TGTGCCATCTCGGGGGGTCGGGAGACCCAGTACTAC. Protein: CAISGGRETQYY.